The 8 T cell receptor beta chains reported below all come from one sample, sequenced in a study of STAT3 mutations in large granular lymphocyte leukemia. The repertoire was sequenced with immunoSEQ multiplex PCR; TCRdb's copy has only in-frame clones and lacks some. The profile shows approximately 6,200 clones, over 75% of them singletons. Which antigens these TCRs recognize remains unknown. Study-level points and caveats: In T-cell large granular lymphocyte leukemia, about half of patients showed multiple immunodominant subclonotypes.

The sequenced sample was peripheral blood mononuclear cells. The origin of the receptors is a man between 40 and 49 years old with T-cell large granular lymphocyte leukemia. Some clones in this sample may be carry-over from other donors' samples.

This sequence joins TRBV5-1 and TRBJ1-4, with D possibly being TRBD1 (5 bases). V was trimmed by 2 bases and J by 8 bases, leaving 13 bases between them. Per germline, CDR1 SGHRS and CDR2 YFSETQ. The CDR3 has 14 amino acids. CDR3 sequence (DNA): TGCGCCAGCAGCTTTAGGCAGGGCGGGGAAAAACTGTTTTTT. Protein product: CASSFRQGGEKLFF.

The chain is built from TRBV6-5 and TRBJ2-1, with D unclear. Trimming took off 5 bases at V and 5 bases at J, with 10 bases between the two ends. This CDR3 has 13 amino acids. Germline lookup yields CDR1 MNHEY and CDR2 SVGAGI. The CDR3 reads CASSAPENNEQFF. The DNA for the CDR3 is TGTGCCAGCAGTGCTCCGGAGAACAATGAGCAGTTCTTC.

The genes are TRBV18 and TRBJ2-1; 11 bases match TRBD2. The CDR3 loop spans 15 amino acids. V shed 4 bases and J 4 bases; nucleotides not matched to a gene: 3. In germline, CDR1 is KGHSH, CDR2 LQKENI. CDR3 nucleotide sequence: TGTGCCAGCTCACTGACTAGCGGGACTTACAATGAGCAGTTCTTC. It yields the protein CASSLTSGTYNEQFF.

The chain is built from TRBV5-1 and TRBJ2-7, with TRBD2 matching 10 bases. The J segment lost 7 bases and the V segment lost 2 bases, leaving 9 bases of the junction unmatched. Germline CDR1 reads SGHRS; CDR2 reads YFSETQ. CDR3 length: 15 residues. The CDR3: CASSLESSGSWEQYF. The CDR3 DNA reads TGCGCCAGCAGCTTAGAGTCTAGCGGGAGTTGGGAGCAGTACTTC.

The chain links TRBV6-1 to TRBJ1-3; TRBD1 might be the D (5 bases). Germline loops: CDR1 MNHNS, CDR2 SASEGT. The V end was cut by 3 bases, the J end by 8 bases, with 17 bases between. This CDR3 region has 15 residues. CDR3 in DNA: TGTGCCAGCAGTGATCTCGGCAGGGTCTGGGACACCATATATTTT. Translation gives CASSDLGRVWDTIYF.

The chain uses TRBV6-6 and TRBJ2-7; 7 nucleotides agree with TRBD1. V shed 6 bases and J 3 bases; nucleotides not matched to a gene: 8. The length of the CDR3 is 14 residues. Germline CDR1 reads MNHNY; CDR2 reads SVGAGI (reference sequence). In DNA form, the CDR3 reads TGTGCCAGCAGCTACCAAGGGGGCATCTACGAGCAGTACTTC. The encoded protein is CASSYQGGIYEQYF.

The chain has TRBV7-9 and TRBJ2-4; a weak D match, TRBD2 (5 bases). Germline assignment: CDR1 SEHNR and CDR2 FQNEAQ (reference sequence). CDR3 length: 16 amino acids. Deletions cut 5 bases from V and 0 bases from J, with 14 bases between. CDR3 protein: CASSDNRGIAKNIQYF. In nucleotides, the CDR3 is TGTGCCAGCAGCGACAACCGGGGTATAGCCAAAAACATTCAGTACTTC.

The gene calls are TRBV7-9 and TRBJ1-1; D is possibly TRBD1 (5 bases). CDR3 length: 13 residues. Germline V gene sequence: CDR1 SEHNR, CDR2 FQNEAQ (reference sequence). V was cut by 1 base and J by 4 bases, with 7 bases left in between. CDR3 sequence: CASSLDGGTEAFF. CDR3 coding DNA: TGTGCCAGCAGCTTAGATGGGGGCACTGAAGCTTTCTTT. The full variable domain, in which reference TRBV7-9 and TRBJ1-1 provide the parts outside the CDR3, is DTGVSQNPRHKITKRGQNVTFRCDPISEHNRLYWYRQTLGQGPEFLTYFQNEAQLEKSRLLSDRFSAERPKGSFSTLEIQRTEQGDSAMYLCASSLDGGTEAFFGQGTRLTVV.